The 23 T cell receptor beta chains below come from one sample, sequenced in a study of cytomegalovirus exposure and HLA in healthy donors. The PCR made use of 60 Vbeta and 13 Jbeta primers. TCRdb keeps only in-frame clones here, not all; method: immunoSEQ multiplex PCR. Here the sample spans 150,000 to 200,000 clones, 8.5% to 10% being singletons. The sequenced sample consisted of PBMCs. These receptors all stem from a woman aged 25 to 45 in good health and CMV-seropositive.

This clone has only a few counts. The V and J genes are TRBV5-1 and TRBJ1-2; D perhaps matches TRBD1 (6 bases). CDR1 and CDR2 from the germline V gene are SGHRS and YFSETQ. This CDR3 contains 16 residues. The V end was cut by 5 bases, the J end by 2 bases, with 19 bases between. The DNA of the CDR3 is TGCGCCAGCAGACACAACAGGGCTCAGAAGAACTATGGCTACACCTTC. It translates to CASRHNRAQKNYGYTF. Looking up the rest from reference TRBV5-1 and TRBJ1-2 gives the full variable domain: KAGVTQTPRYLIKTRGQQVTLSCSPISGHRSVSWYQQTPGQGLQFLFEYFSETQRNKGNFPGRFSGRQFSNSRSEMNVSTLELGDSALYLCASRHNRAQKNYGYTFGSGTRLTVV.

The chain recombines TRBV19 with TRBJ2-7; D gene uncertain. The V end was cut by 6 bases, the J end by 2 bases, with 14 bases between. From germline, CDR1 is LNHDA and CDR2 SQIVND (reference sequence). CDR3 length equals 14 residues. The CDR3 spells CASRNSPNTYEQYF. CDR3 nucleotide sequence: TGTGCCAGTAGGAACTCGCCAAATACCTACGAGCAGTACTTC.

This clone was counted between two and nine times. This rearrangement joins TRBV5-1 to TRBJ2-3, with 7 nucleotides matching TRBD2. V lost 0 bases, J lost 0 bases, and 7 bases stayed unmatched. The germline V gene has CDR1 SGHRS and CDR2 YFSETQ. The CDR3 loop spans 17 amino acids. The CDR3 loop is CASSLVPRLASTDTQYF. In nucleotides, the CDR3 is TGCGCCAGCAGCTTGGTTCCGCGACTAGCTAGCACAGATACGCAGTATTTT.

The chain is built from TRBV5-8 and TRBJ2-1; 7 bases align to TRBD2. The CDR3 is 15 amino acids. J lost 0 bases, V lost 4 bases, and 4 bases had no gene match. CDR1 SGHTS and CDR2 YDEGEE come from the germline V gene. The CDR3 spells CASSLGLVSYNEQFF. The CDR3 DNA is TGTGCCAGCAGCCTAGGACTAGTCTCCTACAATGAGCAGTTCTTC.

The table lists this clone with a few counts. The chain uses TRBV7-9 and TRBJ1-5; D unresolved. V shed 4 bases and J shed 5 bases, with 9 bases lying between them. Germline V gene sequence: CDR1 SEHNR, CDR2 FQNEAQ (reference sequence). The CDR3 is 13 residues long. As DNA, the CDR3 is TGTGCCAGCAGCTCATCGGCGGATCAGCCCCAGCATTTT. Translation: CASSSSADQPQHF.

The chain carries TRBV12-5 and TRBJ1-4; tentative D call: TRBD1 (6 bases). Trimming removed 4 bases at V and 6 bases at J, with 24 bases between. The CDR3 is 18 residues long. CDR1 and CDR2 from the germline V gene are LGHNT and FRNRAP. CDR3 loop: CASGSTGHSRLPDEKLFF. The CDR3 coding sequence is TGTGCTAGTGGTTCTACGGGACACTCCCGACTCCCAGATGAAAAACTGTTTTTT.

In nucleotides, the CDR3 is TGTGCCAGCAGCAACCCCAGTGAGCAGTTCTTC. It specifies CASSNPSEQFF. V gene TRBV7-2 combines with J gene TRBJ2-1, with D uncertain. Deletions cut 5 bases from V and 9 bases from J, with 8 bases between. This CDR3 comprises 11 residues. Germline CDR1 reads SGHTA; CDR2 reads FQGNSA.

The chain carries TRBV5-4 and TRBJ2-2; tentatively, D is TRBD1 (6 bases). V was shortened by 4 bases and J by 4 bases, with 17 bases between the two germline ends. This CDR3 spans 16 amino acids. Germline V gives CDR1 SGHNT, CDR2 YYREEE (reference sequence). The CDR3, as DNA: TGTGCCAGCAGCGCAACTCCGGACAGCTTCACCGGGGAGCTGTTTTTT. Translation gives CASSATPDSFTGELFF.

This chain uses TRBV5-4 with TRBJ1-1; TRBD1 matches at 8 bases. J gave up 1 base and V 4 bases, and 3 bases lay outside the gene matches. CDR1 is SGHNT, CDR2 YYREEE, per germline (reference sequence). The CDR3 spans 14 residues. The CDR3 DNA follows: TGTGCCAGCAGCGGAGGGACAGGGAACACTGAAGCTTTCTTT. Protein: CASSGGTGNTEAFF.

This rearrangement joins TRBV9 to TRBJ2-3; the D is unclear. V was cut by 9 bases and J by 0 bases, with 11 bases left in between. The CDR3 runs to 13 residues. The germline gives CDR1 SGDLS, CDR2 YYNGEE. The CDR3 DNA is TGTGCCACCTCCTACGTCAGCACAGATACGCAGTATTTT. Translated: CATSYVSTDTQYF.

The CDR3 loop reads CASSPPARGFTDTQYF. The CDR3 DNA follows: TGTGCCAGCTCACCACCAGCCAGAGGGTTCACAGATACGCAGTATTTT. V is TRBV18 and J is TRBJ2-3, with D possibly matching TRBD2 (5 bases). V lost 0 bases to trimming and J lost 2 bases, with 12 bases between them. The germline V gene encodes CDR1 KGHSH and CDR2 LQKENI. This CDR3 has 16 residues.

The chain joins TRBV6-6 to TRBJ1-2, with 10 bases fitting TRBD1. Unmatched junction bases numbered 5, after V lost 4 bases and J lost 3 bases. Per germline, CDR1 MNHNY and CDR2 SVGAGI (reference sequence). The CDR3 runs to 15 residues. CDR3 sequence (DNA): TGTGCCAGCAGTTCCAGACAGGGGGCAGACTATGGCTACACCTTC. This codes for CASSSRQGADYGYTF.

The chain links TRBV6-1 to TRBJ2-5; tentative D call: TRBD1 (6 bases). The CDR3 totals 13 residues. Trimming took off 8 bases at V and 3 bases at J, with 13 bases between the two ends. Germline CDR1 is MNHNS and CDR2 is SASEGT. CDR3: CASATTGKETQYF. The CDR3 coding sequence is TGTGCCAGCGCGACTACAGGGAAAGAGACCCAGTACTTC.

This clone has only a few counts. V and J are TRBV10-2 and TRBJ2-1; 12 bases line up with TRBD2. J gave up 6 bases and V 3 bases, and 18 bases lay outside the gene matches. This CDR3 has 20 residues. CDR1 is WSHSY and CDR2 is SAAADI in the germline V gene. CDR3 sequence reads: CASSDTLLTSGSTSVNEQFF. The CDR3 DNA follows: TGCGCCAGCAGTGACACGCTCTTGACTAGCGGGAGTACGAGTGTCAATGAGCAGTTCTTC.

Only one count was recorded for this clone. The rearrangement uses TRBV2 and TRBJ1-2; TRBD1 is a possible D gene (5 bases). This CDR3 region has 13 residues. The germline CDR1 and CDR2 sequences are SNHLY and FYNNEI. V was shortened by 5 bases and J by 5 bases, with 12 bases between the two germline ends. The CDR3, as DNA: TGTGCCAGCAGTCTAGTTAGGGGTTATGGCTACACCTTC. This gives the protein CASSLVRGYGYTF. Full variable domain (missing parts from reference TRBV2 and TRBJ1-2): EPEVTQTPSHQVTQMGQEVILRCVPISNHLYFYWYRQILGQKVEFLVSFYNNEISEKSEIFDDQFSVERPDGSNFTLKIRSTKLEDSAMYFCASSLVRGYGYTFGSGTRLTVV.

This clone was seen a few times. This CDR3 is CASSLGDSYGYTF. DNA for the CDR3: TGCGCCAGCAGCTTGGGGGACAGCTATGGCTACACCTTC. The genes are TRBV5-1 and TRBJ1-2, with 7 bases aligning to TRBD1. The germline V gene encodes CDR1 SGHRS and CDR2 YFSETQ. The V and J ends lost 0 bases and 4 bases, in that order; junction bases with no gene match: 0. This CDR3 contains 13 residues.

This clone has only a few counts. This chain uses TRBV5-1 with TRBJ2-6; 10 nucleotides agree with TRBD1. CDR3 length: 17 residues. Germline CDR1 and CDR2: SGHRS and YFSETQ. V was clipped by 4 bases and J by 4 bases; unmatched bases: 8. CDR3 region: CASSPGTGASGANVLTF. The DNA for the CDR3 is TGCGCCAGCAGCCCCGGGACAGGGGCATCCGGGGCCAACGTCCTGACTTTC. Filled out from reference TRBV5-1 and TRBJ2-6, the complete variable domain reads KAGVTQTPRYLIKTRGQQVTLSCSPISGHRSVSWYQQTPGQGLQFLFEYFSETQRNKGNFPGRFSGRQFSNSRSEMNVSTLELGDSALYLCASSPGTGASGANVLTFGAGSRLTVL.

The V and J genes are TRBV6-1 and TRBJ2-6; D uncertain. The V gene's germline CDR1 is MNHNS and CDR2 SASEGT. The CDR3 length is 16 residues. Trimming cost V 1 base and J 4 bases, with 11 bases left between them. The CDR3 reads CASSEGMASGANVLTF. The CDR3 bases are TGTGCCAGCAGTGAAGGTATGGCATCCGGGGCCAACGTCCTGACTTTC.

This clone was picked up a small number of times. The V gene is TRBV6-6, the J gene TRBJ1-5, with D possibly being TRBD1 (5 bases). The CDR3 has 15 amino acids. The V gene lost 7 bases and the J gene lost 1 base, with 14 bases spanning the gap. Germline V gene data show CDR1 as MNHNY and CDR2 as SVGAGI (reference sequence). Here the CDR3 reads CASNQLGGSNQPQHF. DNA for the CDR3: TGTGCCAGCAATCAACTGGGGGGGAGCAATCAGCCCCAGCATTTT.

Only a few counts were recorded for this clone. V and J are TRBV4-2 and TRBJ2-3; no reliable D call. Germline V CDR1 and CDR2: LGHNA, YNFKEQ. The V end lost 2 bases, the J end lost 0 bases, and 12 bases lay between the germline ends. The CDR3 spans 16 residues. The CDR3 DNA is TGTGCCAGCAGCCAACAATTAGCATTGAGCACAGATACGCAGTATTTT. Encoded protein: CASSQQLALSTDTQYF.

This rearrangement joins TRBV11-3 to TRBJ2-1, with TRBD2 matching 10 bases. The CDR3 runs 16 residues. The V and J ends lost 1 base and 2 bases, in that order; junction bases with no gene match: 2. Per the germline V gene, CDR1 is SGHNT and CDR2 is YENEEA. The CDR3 loop reads CASSLGAGGPYNEQFF. The CDR3 region has the DNA TGTGCCAGCAGCTTAGGAGCGGGAGGGCCCTACAATGAGCAGTTCTTC.

This clone showed up just a few times. The chain couples TRBV14 to TRBJ2-7, with a weak D call TRBD2 (5 bases). Trimming shortened V by 4 bases and J by 4 bases, and 17 bases separated the two germline ends. The CDR3 totals 15 residues. Germline assignment: CDR1 SGHDN and CDR2 FVKESK. CDR3 coding DNA: TGTGCCAGCAGCCCCCCGAGAGGGTTGGGGTACGAGCAGTACTTC. It is translated as CASSPPRGLGYEQYF.

The chain combines TRBV4-2 with TRBJ2-7, with a weak D call TRBD2 (6 bases). Trimming left V 4 bases short and J 3 bases short, with 13 bases between. Germline lookup yields CDR1 LGHNA and CDR2 YNFKEQ. This CDR3 has 14 amino acids. Here the CDR3 DNA reads TGTGCCAGCAGCCTACGACACGGGGGCTACGAGCAGTACTTC. This gives the protein CASSLRHGGYEQYF.